This entry lists 28 T cell receptor beta chains sequenced from one sample in a study of response to subunit inactivated influenza vaccine. TCRdb fed the RT-PCR reads into MiXCR, producing one record per CDR3 protein. The table includes 700,000 to 900,000 distinct CDR3 sequences, about 20% detected once. The sample consisted of PBMCs from blood, taken around 5 days after vaccination. The receptor source for this set is a man aged 50 to 60 who received an inactivated influenza vaccine.

The chain employs TRBV15 and TRBJ2-7, with D possibly matching TRBD1 (5 bases). This CDR3 spans 14 amino acids. Germline V lookup: CDR1 LNHNV, CDR2 YYDKDF (reference sequence). V was clipped by 1 base and J by 7 bases, with 14 bases between them. CDR3 protein: CATSRAADGAEQYF. As DNA, the CDR3 is TGTGCCACCAGCAGAGCGGCTGATGGGGCAGAGCAGTACTTC.

This clonotype showed up just a few times. The CDR3 sequence is CASSRQALSYNEQFF. The CDR3 bases are TGTGCCAGCAGTCGACAGGCGCTGTCCTACAATGAGCAGTTCTTC. This chain uses TRBV2 with TRBJ2-1, with D perhaps TRBD1 (6 bases). The germline V and J ends were trimmed by 5 bases and 1 base, with 12 bases remaining between them. Germline assignment: CDR1 SNHLY and CDR2 FYNNEI. CDR3 length: 15 amino acids.

V usage is TRBV7-2 and J usage is TRBJ2-3; D is possibly TRBD2 (5 bases). This CDR3 has 15 amino acids. Germline V gene lookup returns CDR1 SGHTA and CDR2 FQGNSA. The ends were cut back, 5 bases at V and 4 bases at J, with 16 bases in the middle. The chain's CDR3 is CASSPKGVSPDTQYF. CDR3 in DNA: TGTGCCAGCAGCCCCAAGGGAGTATCCCCAGATACGCAGTATTTT.

This clonotype was detected a few times. The rearrangement links TRBV6-1 to TRBJ2-7; D may be TRBD1 or TRBD2 (6 bases each). V was pared by 4 bases and J by 7 bases, with 20 bases between. Looked up from germline, CDR1 is MNHNS and CDR2 is SASEGT. CDR3 size: 15 residues. This chain's CDR3 is CASSAPGWGAREQYF. For the CDR3, the DNA is TGTGCCAGCAGTGCCCCAGGTTGGGGGGCAAGGGAGCAGTACTTC.

The chain joins TRBV27 to TRBJ2-3; D possibly corresponds to TRBD2 (6 bases). CDR1 and CDR2 (germline): MNHEY, SMNVEV (reference sequence). V was shortened by 2 bases and J by 4 bases, with 10 bases between the two germline ends. This CDR3 comprises 14 residues. DNA of the CDR3: TGTGCCAGCAGTTTAAGTCTAGCGCCAGATACGCAGTATTTT. It specifies CASSLSLAPDTQYF.

This clonotype has just a few counts. The CDR3: CASSSDSYTDTQYF. In DNA, the CDR3 is TGCGCCAGCAGCTCGGACTCCTACACAGATACGCAGTATTTT. The V gene is TRBV5-1, the J gene TRBJ2-3; D may be TRBD2 (5 bases). V was cut by 3 bases and J by 2 bases, with 10 bases left in between. This CDR3 has 14 amino acids. Germline V gene data show CDR1 as SGHRS and CDR2 as YFSETQ. Based on the CDR3 plus reference TRBV5-1 and TRBJ2-3, the full variable domain is KAGVTQTPRYLIKTRGQQVTLSCSPISGHRSVSWYQQTPGQGLQFLFEYFSETQRNKGNFPGRFSGRQFSNSRSEMNVSTLELGDSALYLCASSSDSYTDTQYFGPGTRLTVL.

Only a few counts were recorded for this clonotype. Germline is not matched at one junction end, which may reflect a read error. The chain joins TRBV29-1 to TRBJ2-2; 8 bases agree with TRBD2. Germline lookup yields CDR1 SQVTM and CDR2 ANQGSEA. This CDR3 contains 14 residues. CDR3 nucleotides: TGCACCGTTCGGGGGGGTACGAACACCGGGGAGCTGTTTTTT. Amino acid sequence: CTVRGGTNTGELFF.

At least ten counts were recorded for this clonotype. This chain uses TRBV29-1 with TRBJ1-2; D is unclear. This CDR3 region has 12 residues. The germline V gene encodes CDR1 SQVTM and CDR2 ANQGSEA. With 7 bases removed from V and 6 bases from J, the gap between germline ends came to 15 bases. This CDR3 is CSAIDHLNGYTF. The CDR3 nucleotides are TGCAGCGCGATAGATCACCTCAATGGCTACACCTTC.

This clonotype was counted between two and nine times. The chain couples TRBV20-1 to TRBJ1-5; 7 bases are a match to TRBD1. This CDR3 has 14 residues. Trimming removed 6 bases from V and 4 bases from J; junction bases left unmatched: 9. From germline, CDR1 is DFQATT and CDR2 SNEGSKA (reference sequence). The DNA of the CDR3 is TGCAGTGCCAGAAAAAGGGACAGTAATCAGCCCCAGCATTTT. Residues: CSARKRDSNQPQHF.

This clonotype was observed many times. CDR3 nucleotides: TGTGCCAGCAGTCCCGCAGGCGAGCAGTTCTTC. Translated: CASSPAGEQFF. The V and J genes are TRBV12-3 or TRBV12-4 and TRBJ2-1; D uncertain. The V gene lost 5 bases and the J gene lost 10 bases, with 9 bases spanning the gap. The CDR3 is 11 amino acids.

This clonotype was detected a few times. The genes are TRBV28 and TRBJ2-1; possible D gene TRBD1, 6 bases. Trimming shortened V by 6 bases and J by 0 bases, and 12 bases separated the two germline ends. Germline-derived CDR1 and CDR2 are MDHEN and SYDVKM. This CDR3 contains 15 residues. The CDR3 coding sequence is TGTGCCAGCAGGAAGGACAGCCGCTCCTACAATGAGCAGTTCTTC. Protein: CASRKDSRSYNEQFF. Combining the CDR3 with reference TRBV28 and TRBJ2-1 gives the whole variable domain DVKVTQSSRYLVKRTGEKVFLECVQDMDHENMFWYRQDPGLGLRLIYFSYDVKMKEKGDIPEGYSVSREKKERFSLILESASTNQTSMYLCASRKDSRSYNEQFFGPGTRLTVL.

The chain has TRBV15 and TRBJ2-2; 8 nucleotides align to TRBD1. V gave up 1 base and J gave up 6 bases; unmatched junction bases: 7. The germline V gene encodes CDR1 LNHNV and CDR2 YYDKDF (reference sequence). The CDR3 spans 16 residues. CDR3 in amino acids: CATSRGGQGYAGELFF. In DNA form, the CDR3 reads TGTGCCACCAGCAGAGGAGGACAGGGATATGCCGGGGAGCTGTTTTTT. Complete variable domain (other parts from reference TRBV15 and TRBJ2-2): DAMVIQNPRYQVTQFGKPVTLSCSQTLNHNVMYWYQQKSSQAPKLLFHYYDKDFNNEADTPDNFQSRRPNTSFCFLDIRSPGLGDTAMYLCATSRGGQGYAGELFFGEGSRLTVL.

The chain has TRBV19 and TRBJ2-6; D is unclear. This CDR3 is 13 amino acids long. Germline lookup yields CDR1 LNHDA and CDR2 SQIVND (reference sequence). Between the trimmed V and J ends, which lost 8 bases and 2 bases, there was a span of 7 bases. The CDR3 region is CASGVTGANVLTF. CDR3 bases: TGTGCCAGTGGTGTTACTGGGGCCAACGTCCTGACTTTC. The full variable domain, its missing parts supplied by reference TRBV19 and TRBJ2-6, is DGGITQSPKYLFRKEGQNVTLSCEQNLNHDAMYWYRQDPGQGLRLIYYSQIVNDFQKGDIAEGYSVSREKKESFPLTVTSAQKNPTAFYLCASGVTGANVLTFGAGSRLTVL.

In this sample, this clonotype turned up a few times. The chain has TRBV20-1 and TRBJ2-7; 8 positions agree with TRBD2. The CDR3 length is 16 residues. V lost 0 bases, J lost 2 bases, and 9 bases stayed unmatched. Germline lookup yields CDR1 DFQATT and CDR2 SNEGSKA (reference sequence). Here the CDR3 reads CSARDLVGAGAYEQYF. The DNA of the CDR3 is TGCAGTGCTAGAGACCTCGTTGGAGCGGGGGCCTACGAGCAGTACTTC.

This clonotype was counted only a few times. The chain carries TRBV5-6 and TRBJ1-5, with 9 bases aligning to TRBD1. This CDR3 contains 18 residues. With V trimmed by 2 bases and J by 1 base, 10 bases remained unmatched. CDR1 and CDR2 from the germline V gene are SGHDT and YYEEEE. The CDR3, as DNA: TGTGCCAGCAGCTTCACATCCGGGACAGGGTCAAGCAATCAGCCCCAGCATTTT. It specifies CASSFTSGTGSSNQPQHF.

This clonotype turned up a few times. The CDR3 bases are TGTGCCACCAGCAGAGATACGGAGAGCTCCTACAATGAGCAGTTCTTC. Translating it yields CATSRDTESSYNEQFF. The chain has TRBV15 and TRBJ2-1; no firm D call. The CDR3 consists of 16 residues. Trimming removed 0 bases from V and 0 bases from J, with 9 bases in between. Looked up from germline, CDR1 is LNHNV and CDR2 is YYDKDF (reference sequence).

This clonotype was counted at least ten times. The V and J genes are TRBV4-3 and TRBJ1-1, with D possibly TRBD1 on 5 matching bases. The CDR3 runs 15 residues. Trimming removed 0 bases at V and 1 base at J, with 9 bases between. Per the germline V gene, CDR1 is LGHNA and CDR2 is YSLEER. Here the CDR3 reads CASSQDQGRNTEAFF. The CDR3 DNA sequence: TGCGCCAGCAGCCAAGATCAGGGCCGGAACACTGAAGCTTTCTTT.

This clonotype came up a few times. The V and J genes are TRBV12-3 or TRBV12-4 and TRBJ2-7; D may correspond to TRBD1 or TRBD2 (5 bases each). The V end was cut by 3 bases, the J end by 2 bases, with 11 bases between. The CDR3 sequence is 14 residues long. The CDR3 nucleotides read TGTGCCAGCAGTTTGGGGGACGGCACCTACGAGCAGTACTTC. This codes for CASSLGDGTYEQYF.

This clonotype was seen more than once but under ten times. The J gene is TRBJ2-7, the V gene TRBV7-9; 10 bases map to TRBD1. The CDR3 runs 17 residues. CDR1 and CDR2 (germline): SEHNR, FQNEAQ (reference sequence). V shed 4 bases, J shed 2 bases, and the junction held 11 bases outside the gene matches. CDR3 bases: TGTGCCAGCAGCTCGAGGACAGGGGGTCGTATGCCCTACGAGCAGTACTTC. Translating gives CASSSRTGGRMPYEQYF.

The chain joins TRBV20-1 to TRBJ2-7, with 8 bases identical to TRBD1. V was clipped by 3 bases and J by 5 bases; unmatched bases: 6. This CDR3 spans 13 amino acids. CDR1 and CDR2 from the germline V gene are DFQATT and SNEGSKA (reference sequence). DNA for the CDR3: TGCAGTGCTAGCAACACAGGGGGACACGAGCAGTACTTC. This gives the protein CSASNTGGHEQYF.

This clonotype was observed many times. The rearrangement uses TRBV29-1 and TRBJ2-7, with no clear D. The CDR3 runs to 13 residues. V was shortened by 3 bases and J by 2 bases, with 11 bases between the two germline ends. Germline CDR1 reads SQVTM; CDR2 reads ANQGSEA. CDR3 in amino acids: CSVESPDTYEQYF. DNA of the CDR3: TGCAGCGTTGAGTCCCCGGATACCTACGAGCAGTACTTC.

This clonotype has only a few counts. This chain links TRBV4-1 with TRBJ2-7, with 8 bases lining up with TRBD1. The CDR3 consists of 16 residues. Germline V gene data show CDR1 as MGHRA and CDR2 as YSYEKL. The J segment lost 3 bases and the V segment lost 2 bases, leaving 9 bases of the junction unmatched. Here the CDR3 DNA reads TGCGCCAGCAGCCAACCGAAAGGGACAGGAAGCTACGAGCAGTACTTC. This translates into CASSQPKGTGSYEQYF.

This clonotype occurred many times. The chain employs TRBV6-1 and TRBJ2-3; 9 bases fit TRBD2. With 6 bases clipped from V and 0 bases from J, the junction kept 1 base outside the gene matches. CDR1 and CDR2 from the germline V gene are MNHNS and SASEGT. This CDR3 is 14 amino acids long. CDR3 sequence: CASRLAGSTDTQYF. CDR3 in DNA: TGTGCCAGCAGGCTAGCGGGGAGCACAGATACGCAGTATTTT.

The CDR3 DNA follows: TGTGCCAGCTCAATAGAACAGGGAAACACTGAAGCTTTCTTT. This codes for CASSIEQGNTEAFF. The V call is TRBV18, the J call TRBJ1-1; weak D call: TRBD1 (6 bases). CDR3 length equals 14 residues. Trimming cost V 5 bases and J 2 bases, with 12 bases left between them. Germline CDR1 and CDR2: KGHSH and LQKENI. Complete variable domain (other parts from reference TRBV18 and TRBJ1-1): NAGVMQNPRHLVRRRGQEARLRCSPMKGHSHVYWYRQLPEEGLKFMVYLQKENIIDESGMPKERFSAEFPKEGPSILRIQQVVRGDSAAYFCASSIEQGNTEAFFGQGTRLTVV.

V usage is TRBV7-9 and J usage is TRBJ2-4; D is perhaps TRBD2 (6 bases). V gave up 6 bases and J gave up 5 bases, with 11 bases separating them. CDR1 SEHNR and CDR2 FQNEAQ come from the germline V gene (reference sequence). The CDR3 is 13 amino acids. The CDR3 bases are TGTGCCAGCAGGAAGGCGGGACAAAACATTCAGTACTTC. Translation: CASRKAGQNIQYF.

This chain uses TRBV20-1 with TRBJ2-1; D might be TRBD2 (5 bases). In germline, CDR1 is DFQATT, CDR2 SNEGSKA (reference sequence). This CDR3 is 16 amino acids long. V lost 0 bases and J lost 2, with 14 bases in between. CDR3 in DNA: TGCAGTGCTAGAGATCTGAAGGGAGTAGCCTACAATGAGCAGTTCTTC. It is translated as CSARDLKGVAYNEQFF.

The rearrangement joins TRBV20-1 to TRBJ2-1, with 10 bases that match TRBD2. Germline V gene sequence: CDR1 DFQATT, CDR2 SNEGSKA (reference sequence). The CDR3 is 13 residues long. With 3 bases clipped from V and 9 bases from J, the junction kept 5 bases outside the gene matches. The CDR3 is CSASSGGIPEQFF. The CDR3 bases are TGCAGTGCTAGTAGCGGGGGGATACCTGAGCAGTTCTTC.

There are a few counts of this clonotype. The CDR3 region is CASSRAPPEGELFF. DNA of the CDR3: TGCGCCAGCAGCCGTGCCCCCCCAGAGGGCGAGCTGTTTTTT. The V call is TRBV5-1, the J call TRBJ2-2; a possible D gene is TRBD2 (5 bases). This CDR3 is 14 amino acids long. In germline, CDR1 is SGHRS, CDR2 YFSETQ. Trimming removed 4 bases at V and 11 bases at J, with 18 bases between.